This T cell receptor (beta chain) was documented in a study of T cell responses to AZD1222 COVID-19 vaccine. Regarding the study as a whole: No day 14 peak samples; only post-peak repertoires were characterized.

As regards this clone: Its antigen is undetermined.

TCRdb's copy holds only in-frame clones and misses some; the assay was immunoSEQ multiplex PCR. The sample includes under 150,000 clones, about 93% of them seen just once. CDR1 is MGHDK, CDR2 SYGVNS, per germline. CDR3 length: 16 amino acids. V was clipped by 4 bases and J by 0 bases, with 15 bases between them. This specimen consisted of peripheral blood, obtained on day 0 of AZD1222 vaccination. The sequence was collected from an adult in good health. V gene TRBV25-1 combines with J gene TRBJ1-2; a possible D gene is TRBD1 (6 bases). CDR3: CASSGPGEAANYGYTF. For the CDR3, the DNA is TGTGCCAGCAGTGGGCCAGGGGAAGCAGCTAACTATGGCTACACCTTC.